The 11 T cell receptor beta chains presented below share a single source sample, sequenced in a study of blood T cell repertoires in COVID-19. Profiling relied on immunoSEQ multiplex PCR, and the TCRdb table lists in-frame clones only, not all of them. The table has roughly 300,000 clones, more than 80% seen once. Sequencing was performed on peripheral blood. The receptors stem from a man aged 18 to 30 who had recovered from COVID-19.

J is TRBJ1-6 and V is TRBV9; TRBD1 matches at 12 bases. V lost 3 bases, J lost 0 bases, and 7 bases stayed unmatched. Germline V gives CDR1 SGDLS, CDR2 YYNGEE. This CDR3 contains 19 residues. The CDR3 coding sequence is TGTGCCAGCAGCGGAGGGACAGGGGGCTTCAGCTCCTATAATTCACCCCTCCACTTT. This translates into CASSGGTGGFSSYNSPLHF.

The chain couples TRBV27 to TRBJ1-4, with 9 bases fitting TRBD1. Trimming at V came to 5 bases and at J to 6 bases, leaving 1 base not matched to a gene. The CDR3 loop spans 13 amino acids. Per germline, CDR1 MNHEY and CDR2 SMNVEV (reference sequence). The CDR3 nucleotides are TGTGCCAGCAGTCGACAGGGGGATGAAAAACTGTTTTTT. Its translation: CASSRQGDEKLFF.

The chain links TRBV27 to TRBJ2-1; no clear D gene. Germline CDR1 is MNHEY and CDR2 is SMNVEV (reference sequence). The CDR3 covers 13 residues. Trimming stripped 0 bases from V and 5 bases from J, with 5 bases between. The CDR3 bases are TGTGCCAGCAGTTTATCCACAAACAATGAGCAGTTCTTC. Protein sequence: CASSLSTNNEQFF.

DNA for the CDR3: TGTGCCACCAGTGATAACAGGGGCGCAAACACCGGGGAGCTGTTTTTT. Its protein is CATSDNRGANTGELFF. The V call is TRBV24-1, the J call TRBJ2-2; 7 positions agree with TRBD1. CDR3 length: 16 residues. The germline gives CDR1 KGHDR, CDR2 SFDVKD. The trim removed 3 bases at V and 2 bases at J, leaving 5 bases unmatched.

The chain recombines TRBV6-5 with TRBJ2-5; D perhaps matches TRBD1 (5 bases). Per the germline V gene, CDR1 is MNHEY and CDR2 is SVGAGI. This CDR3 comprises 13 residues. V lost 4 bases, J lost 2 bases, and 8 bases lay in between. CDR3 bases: TGTGCCAGCAGTTCTGCAGGGCAAGAGACCCAGTACTTC. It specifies CASSSAGQETQYF.

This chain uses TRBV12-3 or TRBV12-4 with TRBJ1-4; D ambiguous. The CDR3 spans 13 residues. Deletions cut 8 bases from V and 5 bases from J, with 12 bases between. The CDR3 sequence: CASSVGGNEKLFF. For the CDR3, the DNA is TGTGCCAGCTCAGTCGGCGGAAATGAAAAACTGTTTTTT.

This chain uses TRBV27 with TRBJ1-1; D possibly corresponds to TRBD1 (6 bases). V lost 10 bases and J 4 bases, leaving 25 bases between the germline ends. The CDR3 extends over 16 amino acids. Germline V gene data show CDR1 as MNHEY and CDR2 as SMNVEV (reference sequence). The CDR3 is CAMDGWQARGGTEAFF. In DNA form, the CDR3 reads TGTGCCATGGATGGGTGGCAGGCCAGGGGTGGCACTGAAGCTTTCTTT.

CDR3 nucleotide sequence: TGTGCCAGTAGTATCGGACAGCCTGGCTACACCTTC. Its protein is CASSIGQPGYTF. The chain couples TRBV19 to TRBJ1-2; a possible D gene is TRBD1 (6 bases). V was clipped by 3 bases and J by 7 bases, with 9 bases between them. CDR3 length: 12 amino acids. CDR1 LNHDA and CDR2 SQIVND come from the germline V gene (reference sequence).

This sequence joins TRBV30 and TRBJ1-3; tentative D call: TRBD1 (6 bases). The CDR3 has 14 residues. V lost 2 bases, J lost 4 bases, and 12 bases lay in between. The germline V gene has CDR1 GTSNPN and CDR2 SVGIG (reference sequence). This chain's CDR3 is CAWSKGGYGNTIYF. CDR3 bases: TGTGCCTGGAGTAAAGGGGGATACGGAAACACCATATATTTT.

The CDR3 loop is CASLKGQYNEQFF. In nucleotides, the CDR3 is TGTGCCAGCTTGAAGGGACAGTACAATGAGCAGTTCTTC. The rearrangement uses TRBV18 and TRBJ2-1, with TRBD1 matching 7 bases. With 7 bases clipped from V and 4 bases from J, the junction kept 4 bases outside the gene matches. This CDR3 has 13 residues. Per germline, CDR1 KGHSH and CDR2 LQKENI.

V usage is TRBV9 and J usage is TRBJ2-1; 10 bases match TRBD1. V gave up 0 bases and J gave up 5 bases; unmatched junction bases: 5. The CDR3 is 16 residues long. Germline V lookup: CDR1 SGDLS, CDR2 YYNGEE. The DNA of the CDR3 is TGTGCCAGCAGCGTAGGCCCGGGACAGGGGAACAATGAGCAGTTCTTC. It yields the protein CASSVGPGQGNNEQFF.